The 5 T cell receptor beta chains below come from one sample, sequenced in a study of blood T cell repertoires in COVID-19. The protocol was immunoSEQ multiplex PCR, while the TCRdb copy is restricted to in-frame clones and leaves out a portion. The data contain around 160,000 clones, 75% to 85% of them seen just once; the ten biggest clones take up approximately 6%. Sequencing was performed on PBMCs or T cells enriched from blood (not recorded which). These receptors came from a man between 40 and 49 years old who had recovered from COVID-19.

The chain links TRBV6-5 to TRBJ2-5, with D possibly being TRBD2 (5 bases). Trimming shortened V by 5 bases and J by 1 base, and 8 bases separated the two germline ends. The CDR3 is 13 amino acids. Per the germline V gene, CDR1 is MNHEY and CDR2 is SVGAGI. CDR3 DNA sequence: TGTGCCAGCAGTATGACTACCCAAGAGACCCAGTACTTC. Protein sequence: CASSMTTQETQYF.

The chain's CDR3 is CASSFVSGGGSGANVLTF. The CDR3 coding sequence is TGTGCCAGCAGCTTCGTTAGCGGGGGTGGCTCTGGGGCCAACGTCCTGACTTTC. This chain connects TRBV5-8 to TRBJ2-6, with 9 bases identical to TRBD2. The CDR3 has 18 amino acids. V shed 2 bases and J 0 bases; nucleotides not matched to a gene: 6. Germline-derived CDR1 and CDR2 are SGHTS and YDEGEE. The entire variable domain, with the rest obtained from reference TRBV5-8 and TRBJ2-6, is as follows: EAGVTQSPTHLIKTRGQQATLRCSPISGHTSVYWYQQALGLGLQFLLWYDEGEERNRGNFPPRFSGRQFPNYSSELNVNALELEDSALYLCASSFVSGGGSGANVLTFGAGSRLTVL.

The V call is TRBV10-3, the J call TRBJ2-3; D might be TRBD1 (6 bases). The V end was cut by 11 bases, the J end by 4 bases, with 19 bases between. The CDR3 is made up of 14 amino acids. Per germline, CDR1 ENHRY and CDR2 SYGVKD. The CDR3 DNA sequence: TGTGCCGTACAGGGACACCCCAACTCAGATACGCAGTATTTT. Amino acids: CAVQGHPNSDTQYF.

The V gene is TRBV3-1 (or the pseudogene TRBV3-2), the J gene TRBJ2-1; 14 bases agree with TRBD2. The CDR3 spans 17 residues. The V gene end was trimmed by 4 bases and the J gene end by 4 bases; junction bases not matched to a gene: 6. Per the germline V gene, CDR1 is LGHDT and CDR2 is YNNKEL (reference sequence). The CDR3 here is CASSPWTSGGKYNEQFF. The CDR3, as DNA: TGTGCCAGCAGCCCCTGGACTAGCGGGGGGAAGTACAATGAGCAGTTCTTC.

V and J are TRBV5-1 and TRBJ1-1; D is unclear. Germline-derived CDR1 and CDR2 are SGHRS and YFSETQ. Trimming shortened V by 0 bases and J by 3 bases, and 3 bases separated the two germline ends. The CDR3 consists of 12 residues. CDR3 DNA: TGCGCCAGCAGCTTGGCGGACACTGAAGCTTTCTTT. Translated, it gives CASSLADTEAFF.